The rows below give T cell receptor beta chains drawn from one sample of a study of OX40 agonist ivuxolimab in advanced cancers. The assay was immunoSEQ multiplex PCR, and TCRdb's table has in-frame clones only and misses some. The sample has roughly 66,000 clones, roughly four fifths seen once; the top ten hold 2% to 3%. The sequenced sample was CD4+ or CD8+ T cells sorted from blood, obtained in a trial of the OX40 agonist ivuxolimab. These TCRs come from an adult with an advanced solid tumor such as melanoma, head and neck, liver or kidney cancer. Both conserved end residues are part of each CDR3. The order of the fields is V gene, J gene, D gene, clone size, CDR3 protein, CDR3 DNA. D genes are given only for firm matches. Clone size is not always given. Where it is, it says once, few, many or a class for expanded clones.

V: TRBV5-4
J: TRBJ2-3
D: -
size: -
CDR3: CASSFPTSDTQYF
DNA: TGTGCCAGCAGCTTCCCCACTTCAGATACGCAGTATTTT

V: TRBV6-5
J: TRBJ1-3
D: -
size: -
CDR3: CASSGTGMSGNTIYF
DNA: TGTGCCAGCAGCGGGACCGGGATGTCTGGAAACACCATATATTTT

V: TRBV7-8
J: TRBJ1-5
D: -
size: once
CDR3: CASSLEQHYSNQPQHF
DNA: TGTGCCAGCAGCTTAGAGCAGCACTATAGCAATCAGCCCCAGCATTTT

V: TRBV21-1
J: TRBJ2-2
D: -
size: -
CDR3: CATISGSWNGELFF
DNA: TGTGCCACCATTAGCGGGAGTTGGAACGGGGAGCTGTTTTTT

V: TRBV6-5
J: TRBJ2-5
D: TRBD2
size: -
CDR3: CASRASGQETQYF
DNA: TGTGCCAGCAGGGCTAGCGGTCAAGAGACCCAGTACTTC

V: TRBV6-5
J: TRBJ2-4
D: TRBD1
size: -
CDR3: CASSLTGTGKNIQYF
DNA: TGTGCCAGCAGCCTCACCGGGACAGGGAAAAACATTCAGTACTTC

V: TRBV7-2
J: TRBJ2-7
D: -
size: -
CDR3: CASSSRGTLRGYEQYF
DNA: TGTGCCAGCAGCTCACGAGGGACACTAAGGGGCTACGAGCAGTACTTC

V: TRBV6-1
J: TRBJ2-2
D: -
size: -
CDR3: CASILGQGYTGELFF
DNA: TGTGCCAGCATTTTAGGGCAGGGGTACACCGGGGAGCTGTTTTTT

V: TRBV7-2
J: TRBJ1-2
D: -
size: -
CDR3: CASSLRQAGLNYGYTF
DNA: TGTGCCAGCAGCTTAAGACAGGCAGGGCTTAACTATGGCTACACCTTC

V: TRBV18
J: TRBJ2-7
D: -
size: once
CDR3: CASSPPLVGSLSYEQYF
DNA: TGTGCCAGCTCACCTCCCCTGGTCGGGAGTCTCTCCTACGAGCAGTACTTC

V: TRBV28
J: TRBJ2-7
D: -
size: -
CDR3: CASSLYRHPYEQYF
DNA: TGTGCCAGCAGTTTATACAGGCACCCCTACGAGCAGTACTTC

V: TRBV7-9
J: TRBJ2-2
D: TRBD2
size: -
CDR3: CASSLLAGVSSGELFF
DNA: TGTGCCAGCAGCTTACTAGCGGGAGTCTCGTCCGGGGAGCTGTTTTTT

V: TRBV19
J: TRBJ2-1
D: -
size: -
CDR3: CASSIWGRRVHEQFF
DNA: TGTGCCAGTAGTATCTGGGGGAGAAGGGTTCATGAGCAGTTCTTC